The 26 T cell receptor beta chains below come from one sample, sequenced in a study of T cells after somatic rescue of genetic block. The method was immunoSEQ multiplex PCR; TCRdb's version includes in-frame clones alone and lacks a portion of them. The repertoire consists of roughly 15,000 clones, with roughly 78% occurring once and the leading ten covering less than 25%. The sample comprised peripheral blood mononuclear cells (PBMCs). These receptors all stem from a boy between 5 and 17 years old.

The chain couples TRBV10-3 to TRBJ1-1; D gene uncertain. Trimming shortened V by 4 bases and J by 1 base, and 19 bases separated the two germline ends. Germline lookup yields CDR1 ENHRY and CDR2 SYGVKD. This CDR3 has 17 amino acids. CDR3 sequence reads: CAISVIGIQQANTEAFF. For the CDR3, the DNA is TGTGCCATCAGTGTTATCGGCATCCAGCAGGCGAACACTGAAGCTTTCTTT.

This clone was observed a handful of times. The V call is TRBV9, the J call TRBJ1-3; tentative D call: TRBD1 (5 bases). The germline V gene encodes CDR1 SGDLS and CDR2 YYNGEE. Trimming cost V 6 bases and J 6 bases, with 13 bases left between them. The CDR3 extends over 13 amino acids. The DNA of the CDR3 is TGTGCCAGCACGTCACGGGGCGAAAACACCATATATTTT. This sequence encodes CASTSRGENTIYF.

This rearrangement joins TRBV6-5 to TRBJ1-1; D remains ambiguous. The ends were cut back, 8 bases at V and 0 bases at J, with 13 bases in the middle. Germline V gene lookup returns CDR1 MNHEY and CDR2 SVGAGI. The CDR3 sequence is 14 residues long. The CDR3, as DNA: TGTGCCAGCCAGGAGACTTCGATGAACACTGAAGCTTTCTTT. Translated, it gives CASQETSMNTEAFF.

J is TRBJ1-1 and V is TRBV10-3, with D unclear. V shed 4 bases and J shed 1 base, with 7 bases lying between them. Germline V CDR1 and CDR2: ENHRY, SYGVKD. The CDR3 consists of 13 residues. Here the CDR3 reads CAISGIGNTEAFF. The CDR3 DNA reads as TGTGCCATCAGTGGAATAGGGAACACTGAAGCTTTCTTT.

The sample holds a few counts of this clone. The gene calls are TRBV18 and TRBJ2-3; the D gene is possibly TRBD1 (6 bases). Germline CDR1 is KGHSH and CDR2 is LQKENI. This CDR3 contains 16 residues. V shed 2 bases and J shed 1 base, with 13 bases lying between them. CDR3 DNA sequence: TGTGCCAGCTCACCAGGTTTTGCAGGGGGCACAGATACGCAGTATTTT. Its translation is CASSPGFAGGTDTQYF.

CDR3 protein: CSVESGSTYNEQFF. The CDR3, as DNA: TGCAGCGTTGAAAGCGGGAGTACCTACAATGAGCAGTTCTTC. V and J are TRBV29-1 and TRBJ2-1, with TRBD2 matching 8 bases. J gave up 2 bases and V 2 bases, and 2 bases lay outside the gene matches. This CDR3 is built from 14 residues. Germline lookup yields CDR1 SQVTM and CDR2 ANQGSEA.

In its sample, this clone was seen a few times. This chain joins TRBV25-1 and TRBJ2-2; maybe TRBD1 (6 bases). The germline V gene encodes CDR1 MGHDK and CDR2 SYGVNS. CDR3 length: 11 amino acids. Trimming removed 4 bases from V and 13 bases from J, with 10 bases in between. CDR3 bases: TGTGCCAGCAGTGCAAACAGGGCGCTGTTTTTT. Encoded protein: CASSANRALFF.

V gene TRBV10-2 combines with J gene TRBJ1-1; 8 nucleotides match TRBD1. V was clipped by 6 bases and J by 8 bases; unmatched bases: 2. CDR3 length equals 11 residues. CDR1 is WSHSY, CDR2 SAAADI, per germline. The CDR3 sequence: CASSWTGEAFF. The CDR3 bases are TGCGCCAGCAGCTGGACAGGGGAAGCTTTCTTT.

The rearrangement uses TRBV7-9 and TRBJ1-6, with TRBD1 as a possible D gene (5 bases). Germline lookup yields CDR1 SEHNR and CDR2 FQNEAQ (reference sequence). V shed 4 bases and J shed 6 bases, with 10 bases lying between them. The CDR3 length is 14 residues. The CDR3 sequence: CASSSRDLNSPLHF. CDR3 sequence (DNA): TGTGCCAGCAGCTCCCGGGACCTTAATTCACCCCTCCACTTT. Supplemented by reference TRBV7-9 and TRBJ1-6, the full variable domain reads DTGVSQNPRHKITKRGQNVTFRCDPISEHNRLYWYRQTLGQGPEFLTYFQNEAQLEKSRLLSDRFSAERPKGSFSTLEIQRTEQGDSAMYLCASSSRDLNSPLHFGNGTRLTVT.

V gene TRBV6-5 combines with J gene TRBJ2-7, with 9 bases identical to TRBD2. The CDR3 runs to 14 residues. J gave up 6 bases and V 6 bases, and 9 bases lay outside the gene matches. In germline, CDR1 is MNHEY, CDR2 SVGAGI. As DNA, the CDR3 is TGTGCCAGCAGGACGGGACTAGCTACCAGCGAGCAGTACTTC. The encoded protein is CASRTGLATSEQYF.

The V and J genes are TRBV5-8 and TRBJ1-1; the match to TRBD1 covers 12 bases. This CDR3 has 20 amino acids. Trimming cost V 4 bases and J 1 base; bases outside gene matches: 17. Germline CDR1 SGHTS, CDR2 YDEGEE. CDR3 nucleotides: TGTGCCAGCAGCACCAAGGGGACAGGGGGCAAATTCCGATCGAACACTGAAGCTTTCTTT. As protein: CASSTKGTGGKFRSNTEAFF.

The genes are TRBV28 and TRBJ1-6; D ambiguous. Trimming took off 6 bases at V and 7 bases at J, with 19 bases between the two ends. The germline gives CDR1 MDHEN, CDR2 SYDVKM. This CDR3 region has 16 residues. The CDR3, as DNA: TGTGCCAGCAGACCCGGACGATCTGAATGGAATTCACCCCTCCACTTT. Protein product: CASRPGRSEWNSPLHF.

V gene TRBV30 combines with J gene TRBJ2-7, with D possibly matching TRBD1 (6 bases). CDR3 size: 14 residues. Germline-derived CDR1 and CDR2 are GTSNPN and SVGIG (reference sequence). V lost 2 bases and J 7 bases, leaving 18 bases between the germline ends. CDR3 nucleotides: TGTGCCTGGAGTCAGGGGTCCGCTCTGGGGGAGCAGTACTTC. It codes for CAWSQGSALGEQYF.

The genes are TRBV27 and TRBJ2-1; no clear D. The CDR3 totals 12 residues. V was clipped by 4 bases and J by 8 bases, with 9 bases between them. CDR1 and CDR2 (germline): MNHEY, SMNVEV (reference sequence). Here the CDR3 DNA reads TGTGCCAGCAGTTCCCGAAGGGATGAGCAGTTCTTC. This codes for CASSSRRDEQFF.

In its sample, this clone was seen a few times. The chain employs TRBV28 and TRBJ1-5; D uncertain. Deletions cut 7 bases from V and 0 bases from J, with 4 bases between. Germline-derived CDR1 and CDR2 are MDHEN and SYDVKM. This CDR3 has 12 amino acids. DNA of the CDR3: TGTGCCAGCACCTATAGCAATCAGCCCCAGCATTTT. Protein sequence: CASTYSNQPQHF.

In its sample, this clone was seen once. V and J are TRBV5-1 and TRBJ1-3; D might be TRBD1 (5 bases). CDR1 and CDR2 (germline): SGHRS, YFSETQ. The CDR3 is 16 amino acids. The germline V and J ends were trimmed by 4 bases and 2 bases, with 16 bases remaining between them. CDR3 residues: CASSHGIRDPGNTIYF. The CDR3 DNA reads as TGCGCCAGCAGCCACGGAATCAGGGATCCTGGAAACACCATATATTTT.

The rearrangement links TRBV28 to TRBJ2-7; no firm D call. The length of the CDR3 is 12 residues. V shed 1 base and J shed 5 bases, with 6 bases lying between them. CDR1 is MDHEN, CDR2 SYDVKM, per germline. The CDR3 region has the DNA TGTGCCAGCAGTTTATTAGGAGACGAGCAGTACTTC. Translated: CASSLLGDEQYF.

The genes are TRBV5-4 and TRBJ2-4; D is perhaps TRBD1 (6 bases). The germline gives CDR1 SGHNT, CDR2 YYREEE (reference sequence). The CDR3 length is 14 residues. Trimming took off 2 bases at V and 2 bases at J, with 8 bases between the two ends. CDR3 nucleotide sequence: TGTGCCAGCAGCTTACAGGGCCCCAAAAACATTCAGTACTTC. It yields the protein CASSLQGPKNIQYF.

This clone was seen a handful of times. The chain combines TRBV9 with TRBJ2-1; 13 bases agree with TRBD2. The J segment lost 4 bases and the V segment lost 4 bases, leaving 17 bases of the junction unmatched. CDR3 length equals 20 residues. CDR1 is SGDLS, CDR2 YYNGEE, per germline. For the CDR3, the DNA is TGTGCCAGCAGCTCCCATGGGGGACTAGCGGGAAGCGGGGGGTACAATGAGCAGTTCTTC. Its translation is CASSSHGGLAGSGGYNEQFF.

The chain carries TRBV7-9 and TRBJ2-7; D gene ambiguous. Trimming pared 4 bases from V and 3 bases from J, leaving 4 bases between. The CDR3 extends over 11 amino acids. CDR1 and CDR2 (germline): SEHNR, FQNEAQ (reference sequence). Here the CDR3 DNA reads TGTGCCAGCAGCTCCGTCTACGAGCAGTACTTC. It codes for CASSSVYEQYF.

The genes are TRBV18 and TRBJ2-3; possibly TRBD1 for D (5 bases). Trimming took 3 bases from V and 4 from J, leaving 5 bases between them. In germline, CDR1 is KGHSH, CDR2 LQKENI. This CDR3 has 12 amino acids. The CDR3 reads CASSPTADTQYF. CDR3 bases: TGTGCCAGCTCACCGACAGCAGATACGCAGTATTTT.

V and J are TRBV11-3 and TRBJ2-1, with 8 positions matching TRBD2. Germline CDR1 is SGHNT and CDR2 is YENEEA. The CDR3 is made up of 15 amino acids. Unmatched junction bases numbered 5, after V lost 0 bases and J lost 7 bases. CDR3 amino acids: CASSLDGLASNEQFF. CDR3 DNA sequence: TGTGCCAGCAGCTTAGATGGACTAGCTAGTAATGAGCAGTTCTTC.

Only a few counts were recorded for this clone. The V and J genes are TRBV30 and TRBJ2-3; possible D gene TRBD1, 6 bases. CDR3 size: 15 residues. The V and J ends lost 2 bases and 0 bases respectively, with 12 bases between them. CDR1 is GTSNPN and CDR2 is SVGIG in the germline V gene (reference sequence). CDR3 protein: CAWSRAGASTDTQYF. The CDR3 coding sequence is TGTGCCTGGAGTAGAGCAGGGGCTAGCACAGATACGCAGTATTTT.

This chain uses TRBV5-1 with TRBJ2-3, with D maybe TRBD1 (5 bases). V was shortened by 2 bases and J by 1 base, with 11 bases between the two germline ends. Germline V gene lookup returns CDR1 SGHRS and CDR2 YFSETQ. CDR3 length: 15 amino acids. DNA of the CDR3: TGCGCCAGCAGCTTAAATCTAGGGGGCACAGATACGCAGTATTTT. Protein: CASSLNLGGTDTQYF.

The chain has TRBV5-1 and TRBJ2-3; D perhaps matches TRBD2 (6 bases). Germline V gene data show CDR1 as SGHRS and CDR2 as YFSETQ. The CDR3 covers 14 residues. V was trimmed by 4 bases and J by 0 bases, leaving 9 bases between them. The CDR3 sequence: CASSAGLSTDTQYF. The CDR3 DNA reads as TGCGCCAGCAGCGCGGGGCTTAGCACAGATACGCAGTATTTT.

V is TRBV5-1 and J is TRBJ1-4, with TRBD1 matching over 7 bases. The V segment lost 0 bases and the J segment 8 bases; nucleotides outside the gene matches: 10. This CDR3 is built from 16 residues. Germline V gives CDR1 SGHRS, CDR2 YFSETQ. CDR3 protein: CASSLEGTVKYEKLFF. The DNA for the CDR3 is TGCGCCAGCAGCTTGGAAGGGACAGTAAAGTACGAAAAACTGTTTTTT.